This TCR beta chain was identified during a study of chronic HIV infection and antiretroviral therapy. The CDR3 sequence is 15 residues long. V lost 2 bases and J lost 0, with 11 bases in between. The germline CDR1 and CDR2 sequences are SNHLY and FYNNEI. One entry per CDR3 protein results from TCRdb running MiXCR on the 5' RACE reads. The sample has 39,000 or so distinct CDR3 sequences, more than 8% seen once. The sequenced sample consisted of peripheral blood. This receptor was identified in an adult who had HIV and had not received antiretroviral therapy, or was an uninfected healthy control (not recorded which). The chain carries TRBV2 and TRBJ2-7; weak D call: TRBD1 (5 bases). The CDR3 DNA reads TGTGCCAGCAGTGAACAGGGCGGCAGCTCCTACGAGCAGTACTTC. Its protein product is CASSEQGGSSYEQYF.